Listed here are 11 T cell receptor beta chains from one sample, sequenced in a study of cytomegalovirus exposure and HLA in healthy donors. In the PCR, 60 Vbeta and 13 Jbeta primers were used. Profiled with immunoSEQ multiplex PCR; TCRdb holds only in-frame clones, not every one. The sample yields fewer than 200,000 clones, approximately 81% seen once. Sequenced sample: PBMCs. These TCRs come from a woman aged 30 to 39 in good health and CMV-seronegative.

The chain couples TRBV19 to TRBJ1-5, with D unresolved. From germline, CDR1 is LNHDA and CDR2 SQIVND (reference sequence). This CDR3 contains 14 residues. V lost 5 bases and J lost 6, with 14 bases in between. CDR3 sequence: CASSPGSLAQPQHF. In nucleotides, the CDR3 is TGTGCCAGTAGTCCCGGGTCTCTTGCTCAGCCCCAGCATTTT. The variable domain in full, completed from reference TRBV19 and TRBJ1-5, reads DGGITQSPKYLFRKEGQNVTLSCEQNLNHDAMYWYRQDPGQGLRLIYYSQIVNDFQKGDIAEGYSVSREKKESFPLTVTSAQKNPTAFYLCASSPGSLAQPQHFGDGTRLSIL.

This clone was seen once. Its ends do not fully match the called genes, so a read error is possible. V usage is TRBV7-8 and J usage is TRBJ2-6; 7 bases map to TRBD1. Looked up from germline, CDR1 is SGHVS and CDR2 is FQNEAQ. The CDR3 length is 21 residues. CDR3 nucleotide sequence: TGTGCCAGCAGCCTCACCCTAACAGGGGCCCCGTCATTCTCTGGGGCCAACGGCCTGACTTTC. As protein: CASSLTLTGAPSFSGANGLTF.

The chain carries TRBV9 and TRBJ2-7; perhaps TRBD2 as D (6 bases). Trimming took off 4 bases at V and 4 bases at J, with 24 bases between the two ends. The CDR3 is made up of 17 amino acids. Germline V gene sequence: CDR1 SGDLS, CDR2 YYNGEE. The CDR3 sequence is CASSRNWDHKSGYEQYF. The DNA of the CDR3 is TGTGCCAGCAGCAGAAACTGGGACCACAAGAGCGGGTACGAGCAGTACTTC.

In its sample, this clone was seen a few times. J is TRBJ1-2 and V is TRBV4-3; D call uncertain. This CDR3 is built from 14 residues. CDR1 and CDR2 (germline): LGHNA, YSLEER. Between the trimmed V and J ends, which lost 4 bases and 0 bases, there was a span of 9 bases. For the CDR3, the DNA is TGCGCCAGCAGCCCCACCGGGACTAACTATGGCTACACCTTC. Residues: CASSPTGTNYGYTF.

A few counts support this clone. The genes are TRBV10-3 and TRBJ2-3; 12 bases map to TRBD2. V was pared by 5 bases and J by 0 bases, with 6 bases of the junction left unmatched. Germline V gene data show CDR1 as ENHRY and CDR2 as SYGVKD. The length of the CDR3 is 17 residues. The CDR3 DNA follows: TGTGCCATCAGTCGCGTACTAGCGGGGGGTAGCACAGATACGCAGTATTTT. It specifies CAISRVLAGGSTDTQYF.

J is TRBJ1-2 and V is TRBV4-3; perhaps TRBD1 as D (6 bases). Germline values: CDR1 LGHNA, CDR2 YSLEER. V dropped 3 bases and J dropped 8 bases, with 22 bases sitting between them. The CDR3 contains 16 residues. The CDR3: CASSHQYRDGVRGYTF. CDR3 DNA: TGCGCCAGCAGCCATCAATACAGGGACGGCGTACGAGGCTACACCTTC.

The rearrangement uses TRBV6-5 and TRBJ2-3; D is undetermined. CDR1 and CDR2 (germline): MNHEY, SVGAGI. Trimming pared 0 bases from V and 4 bases from J, leaving 14 bases between. CDR3 size: 16 residues. The CDR3 nucleotides are TGTGCCAGCAGTTACTCGATCCCGAGAACTTCAGATACGCAGTATTTT. Encoded protein: CASSYSIPRTSDTQYF.

This chain links TRBV7-8 with TRBJ1-2; 12 positions match TRBD1. CDR3 length: 15 residues. Germline CDR1 and CDR2: SGHVS and FQNEAQ. The J segment lost 7 bases and the V segment lost 1 base, leaving 4 bases of the junction unmatched. The CDR3: CASSLEGQGAIGYTF. The CDR3 DNA reads TGTGCCAGCAGCTTAGAGGGACAGGGGGCGATTGGCTACACCTTC.

This chain joins TRBV28 and TRBJ2-3; D possibly corresponds to TRBD2 (6 bases). CDR3 length: 16 residues. Germline CDR1 MDHEN, CDR2 SYDVKM. V was pared by 2 bases and J by 4 bases, with 16 bases between. In nucleotides, the CDR3 is TGTGCCAGCAGTTTAATAGCCAGCCCTAGCGCAGATACGCAGTATTTT. Translated, it gives CASSLIASPSADTQYF. The whole variable domain, filled in from reference TRBV28 and TRBJ2-3, reads DVKVTQSSRYLVKRTGEKVFLECVQDMDHENMFWYRQDPGLGLRLIYFSYDVKMKEKGDIPEGYSVSREKKERFSLILESASTNQTSMYLCASSLIASPSADTQYFGPGTRLTVL.

This chain uses TRBV28 with TRBJ1-2; D perhaps matches TRBD1 (6 bases). Germline CDR1 is MDHEN and CDR2 is SYDVKM. Trimming left V 4 bases short and J 3 bases short, with 21 bases between. This CDR3 contains 17 residues. The CDR3 coding sequence is TGTGCCAGCAGTTCTTCCGGACGAACAGGGTCTGACTATGGCTACACCTTC. Translated, it gives CASSSSGRTGSDYGYTF.

This rearrangement joins TRBV5-1 to TRBJ2-1, with 15 positions matching TRBD2. V shed 3 bases and J 7 bases; nucleotides not matched to a gene: 11. This CDR3 is 18 amino acids long. CDR1 SGHRS and CDR2 YFSETQ come from the germline V gene. The CDR3 DNA reads as TGCGCCAGCAGCTACGCTCCGGGACTAGCGGGAGGTAGGAATGAGCAGTTCTTC. Translated, it gives CASSYAPGLAGGRNEQFF.